These 17 T cell receptor beta chains share one sample of origin, sequenced in a study of shared clonotypes between healthy human individuals. Libraries were prepared by immunoSEQ multiplex PCR; TCRdb keeps only in-frame clonotypes and omits some of them. There are about 2.4 million clones in the sample; roughly 93% occur only once, and about 0.34% lies in the top ten. Specimen: naive CD4+ T cells from PBMCs. The subset denotes: CD45RA+ positively selected. These receptor sequences come from a man between 18 and 29 years old in good health. Some clones in this sample may be carry-over from other donors' samples.

The gene calls are TRBV2 and TRBJ2-7, with 7 bases that match TRBD1. CDR1 and CDR2 from the germline V gene are SNHLY and FYNNEI. The CDR3 loop spans 14 amino acids. V shed 8 bases, J shed 0 bases, and the junction held 7 bases outside the gene matches. The DNA for the CDR3 is TGTGCCAGCGGTTCAGGGACAGTCTCCTACGAGCAGTACTTC. The encoded protein is CASGSGTVSYEQYF.

As regards this clone: The sample has other DNA sequences that encode this CDR3 too. The genes are TRBV18 and TRBJ2-1, with D unresolved. CDR1 is KGHSH and CDR2 is LQKENI in the germline V gene. Trimming stripped 1 base from V and 7 bases from J, with 2 bases between. The CDR3 runs to 11 residues. DNA of the CDR3: TGTGCCAGCTCACCACAAAATGAGCAGTTCTTC. It yields the protein CASSPQNEQFF.

The CDR3 sequence is CASSNPNQPQHF. CDR3 nucleotide sequence: TGTGCCAGCAGCAACCCAAATCAGCCCCAGCATTTT. This chain links TRBV6-5 with TRBJ1-5; D gene unclear. V shed 6 bases and J shed 4 bases, with 7 bases lying between them. This CDR3 contains 12 residues. Germline-derived CDR1 and CDR2 are MNHEY and SVGAGI.

Details on this clone: In the same sample, other DNA sequences code for this CDR3. V gene TRBV7-2 combines with J gene TRBJ2-2; D is possibly TRBD1 (6 bases). V shed 3 bases and J shed 5 bases, with 7 bases lying between them. There are 13 residues in the CDR3. Germline V CDR1 and CDR2: SGHTA, FQGNSA. This chain's CDR3 is CASSLRGTGELFF. CDR3 sequence (DNA): TGTGCCAGCAGCTTGAGGGGGACCGGGGAGCTGTTTTTT.

This clone was seen a single time. This chain connects TRBV27 to TRBJ1-1, with TRBD1 matching 10 bases. V lost 7 bases and J lost 4; bases outside the gene matches: 15. This CDR3 comprises 17 residues. Germline assignment: CDR1 MNHEY and CDR2 SMNVEV (reference sequence). DNA for the CDR3: TGTGCCAGCACCAGAAGGTGGGACAGGGGACGGGGCACTGAAGCTTTCTTT. It yields the protein CASTRRWDRGRGTEAFF.

The genes are TRBV28 and TRBJ2-3; the match to TRBD2 covers 14 bases. There are 17 residues in the CDR3. Trimming at V came to 5 bases and at J to 2 bases, leaving 6 bases not matched to a gene. Germline V gene lookup returns CDR1 MDHEN and CDR2 SYDVKM. CDR3 region: CASSILGLAGVTDTQYF. The CDR3 coding sequence is TGTGCCAGCAGTATCCTGGGACTAGCGGGAGTCACAGATACGCAGTATTTT.

The V and J genes are TRBV7-8 and TRBJ1-4; 8 bases map to TRBD1. The CDR3 has 16 amino acids. V lost 4 bases, J lost 5 bases, and 9 bases stayed unmatched. The V gene's germline CDR1 is SGHVS and CDR2 FQNEAQ. The CDR3 is CASSSQGTGQNEKLFF. The CDR3 bases are TGTGCCAGCAGCTCGCAAGGGACAGGACAGAATGAAAAACTGTTTTTT.

V and J are TRBV25-1 and TRBJ2-3, with TRBD1 matching over 8 bases. V trimming: 1 base; J trimming: 4 bases; junction bases outside the gene matches: 1. CDR1 and CDR2 from the germline V gene are MGHDK and SYGVNS. The CDR3 length is 14 residues. CDR3 region: CASSEFRGPDTQYF. CDR3 DNA: TGTGCCAGCAGTGAATTCAGGGGGCCAGATACGCAGTATTTT.

The chain links TRBV28 to TRBJ1-4; the D gene is possibly TRBD1 (6 bases). This CDR3 region has 14 residues. The germline V and J ends were trimmed by 6 bases and 7 bases, with 15 bases remaining between them. Germline V lookup: CDR1 MDHEN, CDR2 SYDVKM. CDR3 amino acids: CASSRDQGSEKLFF. CDR3 sequence (DNA): TGTGCCAGCAGCCGGGACCAGGGGAGTGAAAAACTGTTTTTT.

A few counts support this clone. The chain has TRBV28 and TRBJ1-5; D is undetermined. The germline V and J ends were trimmed by 7 bases and 1 base, with 11 bases remaining between them. The CDR3 sequence is 14 residues long. Germline V gene sequence: CDR1 MDHEN, CDR2 SYDVKM. This CDR3 is CASNSLPSNQPQHF. In DNA form, the CDR3 reads TGTGCCAGCAATAGCCTCCCCAGCAATCAGCCCCAGCATTTT.

The V and J genes are TRBV4-1 and TRBJ1-5; weak D call: TRBD1 (6 bases). V lost 4 bases to trimming and J lost 4 bases, with 14 bases between them. CDR3 length equals 15 residues. Per the germline V gene, CDR1 is MGHRA and CDR2 is YSYEKL. CDR3 region: CASSLGHRDNQPQHF. The CDR3 DNA reads TGCGCCAGCAGCCTTGGCCACAGGGATAATCAGCCCCAGCATTTT.

The CDR3 loop is CASSFGRANEKLFF. The CDR3 DNA is TGTGCCAGCAGCTTCGGCAGGGCGAATGAAAAACTGTTTTTT. The chain uses TRBV5-6 and TRBJ1-4; a possible D gene is TRBD1 (5 bases). The germline V and J ends were trimmed by 2 bases and 5 bases, with 10 bases remaining between them. CDR1 and CDR2 (germline): SGHDT, YYEEEE. The CDR3 runs to 14 residues.

V and J are TRBV9 and TRBJ1-4; D is possibly TRBD1 (5 bases). This CDR3 is built from 16 residues. V shed 4 bases and J shed 8 bases, with 21 bases lying between them. From germline, CDR1 is SGDLS and CDR2 YYNGEE. Written as DNA, the CDR3 is TGTGCCAGCAGCCCGAACCATGGGGGTTTAGGGGAAAAACTGTTTTTT. It translates to CASSPNHGGLGEKLFF.

This clone is a singleton in its sample. The chain has TRBV5-1 and TRBJ2-7, with D perhaps matching TRBD1 (7 bases). This CDR3 is built from 11 residues. Trimming pared 4 bases from V and 10 bases from J, leaving 12 bases between. Germline CDR1 and CDR2: SGHRS and YFSETQ. The CDR3, as DNA: TGCGCCAGCAGCGGGGGGACAGACCAGTACTTC. Translating it yields CASSGGTDQYF.

The rearrangement joins TRBV7-2 to TRBJ1-2, with TRBD1 matching over 8 bases. Trimming at V came to 5 bases and at J to 3 bases, leaving 5 bases not matched to a gene. The CDR3 contains 14 residues. Germline V gene lookup returns CDR1 SGHTA and CDR2 FQGNSA. The CDR3 DNA reads as TGTGCCAGCAGCACCGGACAGGGAGACTATGGCTACACCTTC. Translation gives CASSTGQGDYGYTF.

This rearrangement joins TRBV28 to TRBJ1-1; perhaps TRBD1 as D (6 bases). The CDR3 consists of 13 residues. V was shortened by 1 base and J by 8 bases, with 11 bases between the two germline ends. Germline CDR1 MDHEN, CDR2 SYDVKM. The CDR3 spells CASSLSGTIEAFF. The DNA of the CDR3 is TGTGCCAGCAGTTTATCGGGGACAATCGAAGCTTTCTTT.

Concerning this clone itself: Other DNA sequences in this specimen translate into the identical CDR3. This rearrangement joins TRBV9 to TRBJ2-3, with D possibly TRBD2 on 5 matching bases. V was trimmed by 5 bases and J by 2 bases, leaving 12 bases between them. Germline loops: CDR1 SGDLS, CDR2 YYNGEE. The CDR3 has 14 amino acids. The CDR3 reads CASSSGLTTDTQYF. The CDR3 DNA follows: TGTGCCAGCAGTTCCGGACTGACCACAGATACGCAGTATTTT.